This T cell receptor (beta chain) was sequenced during a study of Tregs in tolerant kidney transplant recipients. On the study more broadly: The nonmyeloablative bone marrow transplants came from related graft donors, with transient mixed chimerism. General study points: The most relevant donor-specific Treg TCRbeta repertoire apparently came from expansion with activated donor B cells.

Worth noting for this clone: As yet, its antigen is unknown.

Only in-frame clones appear in the TCRdb table, and some are missing; sequencing was by immunoSEQ multiplex PCR. Of fewer than 65,000 clones in the sample, around 85% were seen once. Unstimulated Tregs (CD4+CD25+CD127-) and CD4+CD25- non-Tregs were sorted from PBMCs. The receptor comes from a human donor who received a combined kidney and bone marrow transplant. The source was Tregs from blood, collected before the transplant.

In DNA, the CDR3 is TGTGCCAGCAGCTCCTTTCACGGGGTCTATGGCTACACCTTC. It yields the protein CASSSFHGVYGYTF. This chain joins TRBV7-2 and TRBJ1-2; D is unclear. The germline V gene has CDR1 SGHTA and CDR2 FQGNSA. Trimming removed 4 bases from V and 4 bases from J, with 13 bases in between. This CDR3 has 14 residues.